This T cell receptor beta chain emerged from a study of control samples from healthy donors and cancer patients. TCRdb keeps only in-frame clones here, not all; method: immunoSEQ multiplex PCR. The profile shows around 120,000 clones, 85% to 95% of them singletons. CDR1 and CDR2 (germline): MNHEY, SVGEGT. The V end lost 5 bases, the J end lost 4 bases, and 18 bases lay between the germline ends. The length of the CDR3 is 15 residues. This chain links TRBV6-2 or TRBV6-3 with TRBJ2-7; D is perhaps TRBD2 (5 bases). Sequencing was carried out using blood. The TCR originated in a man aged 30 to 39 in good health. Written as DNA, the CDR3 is TGTGCCAGCAGTGCACGAGGGTCTTTAAAGTACGAGCAGTACTTC. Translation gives CASSARGSLKYEQYF.